These 18 T cell receptor beta chains came from one sample sequenced in a study of blood T cell repertoires in COVID-19. Assay used: immunoSEQ multiplex PCR; TCRdb lists only in-frame clones, some missing. The sample yields tens of thousands of clones, approximately 90% seen once. Material: peripheral blood. Receptors were obtained from a man aged 35 to 55 with active COVID-19.

The chain couples TRBV28 to TRBJ2-5; 7 bases fit TRBD1. Germline trimming cut 3 bases from V and 2 bases from J; bases unmatched to any gene: 6. Per germline, CDR1 MDHEN and CDR2 SYDVKM. The CDR3 is 15 amino acids. The CDR3: CASSFRQGRQETQYF. The CDR3 bases are TGTGCCAGCAGTTTCCGACAGGGTAGGCAAGAGACCCAGTACTTC.

In this sample, this clone turned up once. CDR3 amino acids: CASSAPPRGGVDEQFF. The CDR3 DNA reads as TGTGCCAGCAGCGCCCCCCCCAGAGGGGGGGTGGATGAGCAGTTCTTC. The chain joins TRBV9 to TRBJ2-1, with D tentatively TRBD2 (7 bases). V was cut by 3 bases and J by 8 bases, with 21 bases left in between. The length of the CDR3 is 16 residues. The V gene's germline CDR1 is SGDLS and CDR2 YYNGEE. Full variable domain (rest looked up from reference TRBV9 and TRBJ2-1): DSGVTQTPKHLITATGQRVTLRCSPRSGDLSVYWYQQSLDQGLQFLIQYYNGEERAKGNILERFSAQQFPDLHSELNLSSLELGDSALYFCASSAPPRGGVDEQFFGPGTRLTVL.

This chain links TRBV20-1 with TRBJ2-1; D perhaps matches TRBD2 (6 bases). The CDR3 runs to 14 residues. CDR1 is DFQATT and CDR2 is SNEGSKA in the germline V gene (reference sequence). V gave up 3 bases and J gave up 2 bases, with 11 bases separating them. CDR3 loop: CSASLGGAYNEQFF. As DNA, the CDR3 is TGCAGTGCTAGTCTAGGAGGGGCCTACAATGAGCAGTTCTTC.

This clone has a single count. One junction end disagrees with the germline gene, perhaps due to a read error. Additional DNA sequences in this sample encode the identical CDR3. The chain links TRBV28 to TRBJ2-2; 10 bases are shared with TRBD2. Per germline, CDR1 MDHEN and CDR2 SYDVKM. The CDR3 contains 15 residues. CDR3 loop: CASRDTSGDAGELFF. Here the CDR3 DNA reads TGTGCCAGCAGGGATACTAGCGGGGACGCCGGGGAGCTATTTTTT.

The chain recombines TRBV3-1 (or the pseudogene TRBV3-2) with TRBJ2-7; D remains ambiguous. Trimming took 4 bases from V and 5 from J, leaving 9 bases between them. Germline V gene data show CDR1 as LGHDT and CDR2 as YNNKEL (reference sequence). The CDR3 consists of 12 residues. CDR3 amino acids: CASSPFGNEQYF. The CDR3 bases are TGTGCCAGCAGCCCCTTTGGCAACGAGCAGTACTTC.

This clone was observed a handful of times. The chain couples TRBV7-3 to TRBJ1-6, with D maybe TRBD1 (6 bases). This CDR3 is 15 amino acids long. Trimming removed 5 bases from V and 6 bases from J, with 14 bases in between. Per the germline V gene, CDR1 is SGHTA and CDR2 is FQGTGA. The CDR3: CASSPQGQPNSPLHF. The CDR3, as DNA: TGTGCCAGCAGCCCCCAAGGACAGCCTAATTCACCCCTCCACTTT.

The rearrangement links TRBV7-9 to TRBJ1-2, with a tentative D call TRBD1 (5 bases). Germline lookup yields CDR1 SEHNR and CDR2 FQNEAQ (reference sequence). V was shortened by 2 bases and J by 4 bases, with 14 bases between the two germline ends. This CDR3 has 15 amino acids. As DNA, the CDR3 is TGTGCCAGCAGCTTATTTTGGGGCTTACCCTATGGCTACACCTTC. Its protein is CASSLFWGLPYGYTF.

The gene calls are TRBV6-5 and TRBJ1-2; the D gene is possibly TRBD1 (5 bases). Between the trimmed V and J ends, which lost 10 bases and 6 bases, there was a span of 12 bases. The CDR3 extends over 11 amino acids. Germline CDR1 is MNHEY and CDR2 is SVGAGI. The CDR3 DNA follows: TGTGCCACCTCCGCGGGGGATGGCTACACCTTC. It yields the protein CATSAGDGYTF.

The J gene is TRBJ2-1, the V gene TRBV6-6; 9 bases fit TRBD2. Germline V CDR1 and CDR2: MNHNY, SVGAGI (reference sequence). With V trimmed by 6 bases and J by 6 bases, 12 bases remained unmatched. CDR3 size: 16 residues. CDR3 in DNA: TGTGCCAGCAGCCCCCAGGGGCGGGAGGGCTCCAATGAGCAGTTCTTC. Amino acids: CASSPQGREGSNEQFF.

The rearrangement joins TRBV10-3 to TRBJ2-1; the match to TRBD2 covers 10 bases. This CDR3 region has 14 residues. Germline CDR1 and CDR2: ENHRY and SYGVKD. The V and J ends lost 5 bases and 10 bases, in that order; junction bases with no gene match: 8. Written as DNA, the CDR3 is TGTGCCATCAGTTATAGCGGGAGGAATGGGGAGCAGTTCTTC. It yields the protein CAISYSGRNGEQFF.

This clone appeared many times. This rearrangement joins TRBV19 to TRBJ1-5; D is unresolved. V shed 3 bases and J shed 0 bases, with 9 bases lying between them. CDR3 size: 15 residues. Germline V gene data show CDR1 as LNHDA and CDR2 as SQIVND (reference sequence). The CDR3 protein is CASSIQDYSNQPQHF. The CDR3 DNA sequence: TGTGCCAGTAGTATCCAGGATTATAGCAATCAGCCCCAGCATTTT.

The chain is built from TRBV6-1 and TRBJ2-1; TRBD2 aligns across 8 bases. Germline CDR1 and CDR2: MNHNS and SASEGT. J was trimmed by 14 bases and V by 1 base; bases with no gene match: 4. The CDR3 spans 12 residues. CDR3 region: CASSEVSGRKFF. For the CDR3, the DNA is TGTGCCAGCAGTGAAGTAAGCGGGAGAAAGTTCTTC.

The V and J genes are TRBV25-1 and TRBJ2-7; possibly TRBD2 for D (5 bases). The germline CDR1 and CDR2 sequences are MGHDK and SYGVNS. This CDR3 has 12 amino acids. V was clipped by 6 bases and J by 2 bases, with 8 bases between them. CDR3 bases: TGTGCCAGCAGCGCCGGGGCCTACGAGCAGTACTTC. Its translation: CASSAGAYEQYF.

The genes are TRBV15 and TRBJ2-3; TRBD1 is a possible D gene (5 bases). The CDR3 totals 13 residues. The V gene lost 5 bases and the J gene lost 7 bases, with 13 bases spanning the gap. Per the germline V gene, CDR1 is LNHNV and CDR2 is YYDKDF (reference sequence). As DNA, the CDR3 is TGTGCCACCAGCGGGGCCCCGGCCAATACGCAGTATTTT. Translation: CATSGAPANTQYF.

This clone was picked up a small number of times. The chain carries TRBV24-1 and TRBJ1-2; D is unresolved. This CDR3 comprises 12 residues. Germline CDR1 and CDR2: KGHDR and SFDVKD. Trimming stripped 5 bases from V and 11 bases from J, with 14 bases between. The CDR3, as DNA: TGTGCCACCAGTGTACAAAGCGGGTCTTACACCTTC. Protein product: CATSVQSGSYTF.

V and J are TRBV27 and TRBJ2-6, with 8 bases aligning to TRBD1. Germline CDR1 MNHEY, CDR2 SMNVEV (reference sequence). The CDR3 consists of 19 residues. Trimming at V came to 5 bases and at J to 0 bases, leaving 12 bases not matched to a gene. This CDR3 reads CASSPRRTGTLSGANVLTF. Written as DNA, the CDR3 is TGTGCCAGCAGTCCCCGAAGGACAGGGACGCTCTCTGGGGCCAACGTCCTGACTTTC.

This chain uses TRBV5-1 with TRBJ2-7, with TRBD2 as a possible D gene (8 bases). CDR3 length equals 14 residues. Trimming pared 3 bases from V and 6 bases from J, leaving 16 bases between. The germline CDR1 and CDR2 sequences are SGHRS and YFSETQ. The CDR3 nucleotides read TGCGCCAGCAGCTCGGGGACTAGGGGGCTCGAGCAGTACTTC. This gives the protein CASSSGTRGLEQYF.

V and J are TRBV6-4 and TRBJ2-3; a possible D gene is TRBD2 (7 bases). Trimming stripped 0 bases from V and 5 bases from J, with 15 bases between. The length of the CDR3 is 16 residues. Germline values: CDR1 MRHNA, CDR2 SNTAGT. The CDR3 nucleotides read TGTGCCAGCAGTGACTCCGGCGGGGGCCTCGGAGATACGCAGTATTTT. It specifies CASSDSGGGLGDTQYF.